One and the same sample provided the 26 T cell receptor delta chains below, sequenced in a study of γδ T cells in repeated Plasmodium falciparum infection. TCRdb re-identified clones in the multiplex PCR reads via CATT. This sample has tens of thousands of delta-chain clones, with over 1.5% found just once. Vgamma9/Vdelta2+ and Vdelta2-negative gammadelta T cells were flow-sorted from PBMC for bulk sequencing. What was sequenced was gamma-delta T cells from blood. These receptors were obtained from a pool of human donors (malaria-infected and uninfected, not separated).

By share, this clone ranks as medium-sized (0.01 to 0.1%). Other DNA variants within this sample encode the same CDR3. DNA of the CDR3: TGTGCTCTGCGGGTCCTTCCTACGATAATAACTGGGGGATACGCAACTGATAAACTCATCTTT. The encoded protein is CALRVLPTIITGGYATDKLIF. The chain has TRDV1 and TRDJ1; 13 bases map to TRDD3. With 9 bases clipped from V and 5 bases from J, the junction kept 27 bases outside the gene matches. Germline lookup yields CDR1 TSWWSYY and CDR2 QGS. The CDR3 loop spans 21 amino acids.

There are a few counts of this clone. A far larger clone is just one base off, so this is likely a read error. The sample holds other DNA sequences that translate to the same CDR3. This sequence joins TRDV1 and TRDJ1, with D unresolved. Since TCRdb gives no J gene, matching the DNA to germline was used here to assign it. Germline CDR1 is TSWWSYY and CDR2 is QGS. Trimming removed 3 bases at V and 0 bases at J, with 23 bases between. The CDR3 runs to 19 residues. The CDR3, as DNA: TGTGCTCTTGGGGATCCACCCTTTCGTCGGGCCCCGTACACCGATAAACTCATCTTT. This gives the protein CALGDPPFRRAPYTDKLIF.

This clone came up many times. For this DNA, TCRdb reports the protein of a much larger clone, which diverges at residue 7, most likely from a read error; the protein presented here is translated directly from the DNA. V is TRDV1 and J is TRDJ1; D not resolved. Here the J gene was assigned by germline matching of the DNA, as TCRdb has none. This CDR3 spans 14 amino acids. CDR1 and CDR2 (germline): TSWWSYY, QGS. With 4 bases removed from V and 6 bases from J, the gap between germline ends came to 15 bases. Here the CDR3 DNA reads TGTGCTCTTGGGGTCCCTTTGTGGGTCTATAAACTCATCTTT. Encoded protein: CALGVPLWVYKLIF.

There are a few counts of this clone. The protein held in TCRdb is that of a much larger clone and does not match this DNA's translation at residue 8, likely because of a read error; the protein shown is translated from the DNA. The J gene was not called, though the V gene is TRDV1. This CDR3 has 10 amino acids. Germline CDR1 and CDR2: TSWWSYY and QGS. CDR3 region: CALGKAKPIF. CDR3 sequence (DNA): TGTGCTCTTGGGAAGGCCAAACCCATCTTT.

As for this clone: The mismatch at residue 14 between this DNA's translation and the TCRdb protein of a much larger clone likely reflects a read error; the protein shown is translated from the DNA. This chain links TRDV1 with TRDJ1; 9 bases line up with TRDD2. The J gene comes from matching the DNA to germline here; TCRdb lacks it. This CDR3 has 19 residues. Trimming removed 0 bases from V and 3 bases from J; junction bases left unmatched: 14. CDR1 and CDR2 from the germline V gene are TSWWSYY and QGS. CDR3 DNA: TGTGCTCTTGGGGAACTCGCCTTCCTACCGCGGCCTCGCGCCGATAAACTCATCTTT. Its protein is CALGELAFLPRPRADKLIF.

Turning to this clone: This is likely an artifact of a read error, given a far larger clone one base away. The chain has TRDV1 and TRDJ2; D gene uncertain. Since TCRdb gives no J gene, matching the DNA to germline was used here to assign it. The V gene's germline CDR1 is TSWWSYY and CDR2 QGS. The CDR3 extends over 14 amino acids. Trimming removed 4 bases from V and 7 bases from J, with 13 bases in between. For the CDR3, the DNA is TGTGCTCTTGGGGGCTCCGGATCAATAGCACAACTCTTCTTT. This sequence encodes CALGGSGSIAQLFF.

This clone was recorded a few times. TCRdb's entry gives the protein of a much larger clone, which mismatches this DNA's translation at residue 12, likely from a read error; the protein reported here is translated from the DNA. The gene calls are TRDV1 and TRDJ1; 8 nucleotides agree with TRDD3. The J gene, absent from TCRdb, was called here by matching the DNA to germline. Trimming at V came to 0 bases and at J to 8 bases, leaving 23 bases not matched to a gene. Germline values: CDR1 TSWWSYY, CDR2 QGS. This CDR3 has 20 residues. The CDR3, as DNA: TGTGCTCTTGGGGAACTTCGGAACCAACTGGGGGGTACGTCAGGTGGGAAACTCATCTTT. Its protein product is CALGELRNQLGGTSGGKLIF.

This clone was seen a handful of times. The amino acid sequence in TCRdb belongs to a much larger clone and departs from this DNA's translation at residue 20, likely a sequencing read error; the sequence shown is translated from the DNA. The chain joins TRDV1 to TRDJ1; 10 bases map to TRDD3. Germline CDR1 and CDR2: TSWWSYY and QGS. The CDR3 is 21 residues long. The CDR3 DNA is TGTGCTCTTGGGGTCTCCTTCTTCTTCCTACAAGGGGGATACGCGAACGATAAACTCACCTTT. As protein: CALGVSFFFLQGGYANDKLTF.

This clone was observed many times. TCRdb attributes to this sequence the protein of a much larger clone, which differs from the DNA translation at residue 10; a read error is likely, and the protein displayed is translated from the DNA. The V and J genes are TRDV1 and TRDJ1; perhaps TRDD3 as D (5 bases). The CDR3 spans 13 residues. Germline-derived CDR1 and CDR2 are TSWWSYY and QGS. The CDR3 DNA follows: TGTGCTCTTGGGGAACTATTCGTGGATAGACTCATCTTT. Protein: CALGELFVDRLIF.

This clone was seen at least ten times. TCRdb assigns this DNA the protein of a much larger clone, which departs from its translation at residue 14; this likely reflects a read error, and the protein shown comes from translating the DNA. The J gene is TRDJ1, the V gene TRDV2; 10 bases agree with TRDD3. Trimming at V came to 3 bases and at J to 1 base, leaving 22 bases not matched to a gene. CDR1 and CDR2 from the germline V gene are GEAIGNYY and EKD. The CDR3 covers 21 residues. CDR3 DNA sequence: TGTGCCTGTGACGCGTACTGGGGGATGGCTCCGGGTGCGAGTGGCACCGATAAACTCATCTTT. Encoded protein: CACDAYWGMAPGASGTDKLIF.

With respect to this clone: This DNA's translation differs at residue 10 from TCRdb's protein, which comes from a much larger clone; a read error is likely, and the protein shown is translated from the DNA. This sequence joins TRDV1 and TRDJ3, with D maybe TRDD2 (6 bases). The J gene was missing in TCRdb and was found by matching the end of the DNA to germline. V was trimmed by 0 bases and J by 4 bases, leaving 31 bases between them. Germline V CDR1 and CDR2: TSWWSYY, QGS. This CDR3 comprises 24 residues. The CDR3 DNA reads TGTGCTCTTGGGGAACTAGGTTCCTCCGGATTACTGCAACCTTTCCTATGGGACACCCGACAGATGTTTTTC. Amino acid sequence: CALGELGSSGLLQPFLWDTRQMFF.

Notes on this clone: Other DNA variants within this sample encode the same CDR3. J is TRDJ1 and V is TRDV1; 7 nucleotides line up with TRDD2. Since TCRdb gives no J gene, matching the DNA to germline was used here to assign it. CDR3 length: 18 residues. V shed 0 bases, J shed 0 bases, and the junction held 10 bases outside the gene matches. Germline lookup yields CDR1 TSWWSYY and CDR2 QGS. The CDR3 DNA reads TGTGCTCTTGGGGAACTAGGCCTTCCTGTTTCGAACACCGATAAACTCATCTTT. Translating gives CALGELGLPVSNTDKLIF.

There are a few counts of this clone. A read error likely explains why the TCRdb protein, taken from a much larger clone, differs from this DNA's translation at residue 17; the protein shown is translated from the DNA. There is no J gene call, but TRDV1 is given as the V gene; the table's D gene call, TRDD3, was not cross checked with the DNA. The CDR3 runs to 19 residues. The germline V gene encodes CDR1 TSWWSYY and CDR2 QGS. The CDR3 region is CALGGGASPGLGEYDKPIF. The DNA of the CDR3 is TGTGCTCTTGGGGGTGGGGCCTCTCCTGGGCTGGGGGAGTACGATAAACCCATCTTT.

Only a few counts were recorded for this clone. The TCRdb record carries a much larger clone's protein, which differs from this DNA's translation at residue 3; a read error is the likely cause, and the protein listed here is the DNA translation. The rearrangement uses TRDV3 and TRDJ1; TRDD3 aligns across 10 bases. V shed 5 bases, J shed 0 bases, and the junction held 36 bases outside the gene matches. In germline, CDR1 is TVYSNPD, CDR2 GDNSRS (reference sequence). This CDR3 contains 24 residues. CDR3 region: CALKESGLPHVIWGITFNTDKLIF. CDR3 DNA sequence: TGTGCCCTTAAAGAGTCCGGCCTTCCTCACGTCATCTGGGGGATAACCTTCAACACCGATAAACTCATCTTT.

A remark on this clone: This likely traces to a read error, being one base from a far larger clone. The sample has other DNA sequences that encode this CDR3 too. This rearrangement joins TRDV1 to TRDJ1; 9 positions match TRDD3. CDR1 and CDR2 (germline): TSWWSYY, QGS. V shed 2 bases and J 8 bases; nucleotides not matched to a gene: 18. The CDR3 extends over 18 amino acids. CDR3 protein: CALGEVAPLTLLGEKLIF. The CDR3 DNA reads TGTGCTCTTGGGGAAGTGGCGCCCCTCACTTTACTGGGGGAGAAACTCATCTTT.

This clone was detected a few times. The TCRdb protein comes from a much larger clone and disagrees with this DNA's translation at residue 17, likely due to a read error; the protein given here is derived from the DNA. The chain employs TRDV1 and TRDJ3; 9 positions match TRDD3. Germline CDR1 reads TSWWSYY; CDR2 reads QGS. The CDR3 totals 24 residues. The CDR3 DNA reads as TGTGCTCTTGGGCCCATCCCCTTCATACGAACTGGGGGACTGTACTCCAGGGACACCCGACAGATATTTTTC. Its translation is CALGPIPFIRTGGLYSRDTRQIFF.

In this sample, this clone turned up a few times. TCRdb's protein for this DNA is that of a much larger clone and differs from the translation at residue 11, likely a read error; the protein shown is the DNA translation. The rearrangement joins TRDV2 to TRDJ1; 7 bases map to TRDD3. Germline V gene sequence: CDR1 GEAIGNYY, CDR2 EKD. J lost 4 bases, V lost 4 bases, and 14 bases had no gene match. This CDR3 spans 16 amino acids. CDR3 in amino acids: CACEPAAKWGSDKLIF. CDR3 sequence (DNA): TGTGCCTGTGAACCTGCGGCCAAATGGGGGAGCGATAAACTCATCTTT.

On this clone: TCRdb lists the protein of a much larger clone for this DNA, which differs at residue 9, so this is likely a read error; the protein given here is translated from the DNA itself. The DNA for the CDR3 is TGTGCCTCTGCTGGGGATACGCACCGTAAACTCATCTTT. It translates to CASAGDTHRKLIF. V gene TRDV3 combines with J gene TRDJ1; 9 bases are a match to TRDD3. V lost 4 bases and J lost 7; bases outside the gene matches: 10. The length of the CDR3 is 13 residues. Germline V gene sequence: CDR1 TVYSNPD, CDR2 GDNSRS (reference sequence).

A few counts support this clone. A far larger clone is just one base off, so this is likely a read error. The sample carries other DNA sequences with the same CDR3. CDR3 DNA: TGTGCTCTTGGGGAAGAACTGGGGGATGAACTCATCTTC. This sequence encodes CALGEELGDELIF. The rearrangement links TRDV1 to TRDJ1, with 10 bases aligning to TRDD3. The CDR3 contains 13 residues. CDR1 and CDR2 from the germline V gene are TSWWSYY and QGS.

As regards this clone: A far larger clone is one base from this, pointing to a likely read error. This specimen includes other DNA sequences encoding the same CDR3. The chain joins TRDV1 to TRDJ1; tentatively, D is TRDD3 (5 bases). The CDR3 is 19 residues long. Looked up from germline, CDR1 is TSWWSYY and CDR2 is QGS. The CDR3 spells CALGEPPGVIPQYADKLIF. CDR3 coding DNA: TGTGCTCTCGGGGAGCCGCCGGGGGTTATCCCCCAGTACGCCGATAAACTCATCTTT.

There are many counts of this clone. The protein TCRdb lists belongs to a much larger clone and differs from this DNA's translation at residue 14, which points to a read error; the protein shown is made from the DNA. The V and J genes are TRDV1 and TRDJ1, with 9 bases matching TRDD3. Germline values: CDR1 TSWWSYY, CDR2 QGS. The CDR3 runs 20 residues. V trimming: 3 bases; J trimming: 1 base; junction bases outside the gene matches: 18. The CDR3 loop is CALGEARRLGDPWCTDKLIF. The CDR3 bases are TGTGCTCTTGGGGAGGCTAGGAGGCTGGGGGATCCTTGGTGCACCGATAAACTCATCTTT.

As concerns this clone: This probably arose from a read error, given a far larger clone one base away. The sample holds other DNA sequences that translate to the same CDR3. This rearrangement joins TRDV1 to TRDJ1; TRDD3 aligns across 12 bases. CDR3 length: 23 amino acids. Germline lookup yields CDR1 TSWWSYY and CDR2 QGS. The CDR3 loop is CALGEGLKAFLFLLGDTPDKLIF. CDR3 nucleotides: TGTGCCCTTGGGGAAGGCTTAAAAGCCTTCCTATTCTTGCTGGGGGATACGCCCGATAAACTCATCTTT.

This clone was recorded at least ten times. A much larger clone sits a single nucleotide away, making a read error possible. V gene TRDV1 combines with J gene TRDJ1; 9 bases fit TRDD3. The CDR3 length is 24 residues. Germline V gene lookup returns CDR1 TSWWSYY and CDR2 QGS. The CDR3 sequence is CALGEVLKKVHWGTRLFNIDRLIF. In DNA, the CDR3 is TGTGCTCTTGGGGAAGTCCTCAAGAAAGTACACTGGGGGACACGATTGTTTAACATCGATAGACTCATCTTT.

V usage is TRDV2 and J usage is TRDJ1; TRDD3 matches at 9 bases. TCRdb does not report a J gene; here it was assigned by matching the DNA to germline references. CDR1 is GEAIGNYY and CDR2 is EKD in the germline V gene. V gave up 5 bases and J gave up 1 base; unmatched junction bases: 10. The CDR3 sequence is 16 residues long. The CDR3 DNA is TGTGCCTGTGCACCGCCATACTGGGGGAGCACCGATAAACTCATCTTT. It codes for CACAPPYWGSTDKLIF.

This clone occurred many times. This DNA's translation differs at residue 12 from TCRdb's protein, which comes from a much larger clone; a read error is likely, and the protein shown is translated from the DNA. This chain uses TRDV1 with TRDJ1; the D is unclear. TCRdb carries no J gene annotation; the J gene was assigned here by matching the DNA with germline. This CDR3 comprises 16 residues. Germline CDR1 and CDR2: TSWWSYY and QGS. CDR3 sequence reads: CALGEPRWTNTGKLIF. CDR3 sequence (DNA): TGTGCTCTTGGGGAACCGAGATGGACAAACACCGGTAAACTCATCTTT.

In regard to this clone: TCRdb pairs this DNA with a much larger clone's protein that differs at residue 12, likely a read error; the protein shown was translated from the DNA. The V call is TRDV2, the J call TRDJ1, with TRDD2 matching over 9 bases. TCRdb offers no J gene call, so here the DNA was matched to germline to obtain one. V shed 3 bases, J shed 0 bases, and the junction held 19 bases outside the gene matches. The CDR3 extends over 20 amino acids. Per the germline V gene, CDR1 is GEAIGNYY and CDR2 is EKD. The CDR3 DNA is TGTGCCTGTGACGCCAGGGCCTTCCTACGAAGGACACAGCACACCGATAAACTCATCTTT. This codes for CACDARAFLRRTQHTDKLIF.